This record covers a single T cell receptor beta chain. Its antigen is undetermined. The record originates from a study of cytomegalovirus exposure and HLA in healthy donors. As for the study in general: An early data release held around 80 million unique TCRs from HLA-typed donors. Overall study findings and caveats: The authors enumerated around 150 TCR beta chains as linked to cytomegalovirus.

A multiplex PCR was run with 60 Vbeta primers and 13 Jbeta primers. Libraries were prepared by immunoSEQ multiplex PCR; TCRdb keeps only in-frame clonotypes and omits some of them. The sample shows about 90,000 clones, around 79% of them seen only once. The clonotype comes from a woman in her thirties or forties in good health and CMV-seropositive. The sample consisted of PBMCs.

The CDR3 DNA follows: TGTGCCAGCAGCGTAGCTAGCGGGGGGCTCGGCAATGAGCAGTTCTTC. Translated, it gives CASSVASGGLGNEQFF. The chain joins TRBV9 to TRBJ2-1; TRBD2 matches 11 bases. With 0 bases clipped from V and 6 bases from J, the junction kept 5 bases outside the gene matches. The CDR3 is 16 amino acids. Germline CDR1 reads SGDLS; CDR2 reads YYNGEE.